The clone carrying this T cell receptor beta chain showed up just a few times. Its antigen is undetermined. PCR amplification relied on 60 Vbeta primers (plus 13 Jbeta primers). The protocol was immunoSEQ multiplex PCR, while the TCRdb copy is restricted to in-frame clones and leaves out a portion. The sample comprises approximately 90,000 clones, under 80% of which are singletons, and about 1.4% rests with the top ten. This sample is drawn from a study of cytomegalovirus exposure and HLA in healthy donors. Study details: Earlier, 200 million or so T cells were analyzed, and some 120 million unique TCR beta sequences were found among them. A preliminary data release comprised tens of millions of unique TCRs obtained from HLA-typed donors. The study's findings and limits: Later genetic work tied a missense DCLRE1C variant to beta-chain V and J trimming. More than 150 TCR beta chains were listed as cytomegalovirus-associated.

CDR1 is SGHTA, CDR2 FQGNSA, per germline. V gave up 1 base and J gave up 6 bases, with 13 bases separating them. CDR3 length: 15 residues. The sample consisted of PBMCs. The V call is TRBV7-2, the J call TRBJ2-4; possibly TRBD1 for D (5 bases). This receptor was identified in a male donor in good health and CMV-seronegative. CDR3 nucleotides: TGTGCCAGCAGCTTAGATATCCGACAGTTAAACATTCAGTACTTC. Its protein product is CASSLDIRQLNIQYF.